Presented here are 20 T cell receptor beta chains from one specimen sequenced in a study of CD8+ T cells in alopecia areata. Indicated treatment: oral pan-JAK inhibitor, 5-10 mg twice daily. After isolation, RNA underwent reverse transcription to generate cDNA as the sequencing template. Assay: immunoSEQ multiplex PCR; the TCRdb copy retains only in-frame clones and omits some. The sample holds about 150,000 clones; roughly 52% are singletons and the top ten take roughly 15%. The sequenced sample was CD8+ T cells sorted from blood, obtained at week 4, from a patient treated with tofacitinib. The receptors originated from a human donor with alopecia areata.

The V gene is TRBV25-1, the J gene TRBJ2-2; D is perhaps TRBD1 or TRBD2 (5 bases each). Germline CDR1 reads MGHDK; CDR2 reads SYGVNS. V lost 5 bases and J 1 base, leaving 14 bases between the germline ends. The CDR3 totals 16 residues. This chain's CDR3 is CASSSSSGGNTGELFF. The DNA of the CDR3 is TGTGCCAGCAGTTCTAGTTCTGGGGGGAACACCGGGGAGCTGTTTTTT.

This chain uses TRBV6-5 with TRBJ1-4; D is uncertain. Trimming took off 0 bases at V and 3 bases at J, with 8 bases between the two ends. This CDR3 region has 15 residues. Germline V gene data show CDR1 as MNHEY and CDR2 as SVGAGI. The chain's CDR3 is CASSYSLASNEKLFF. The DNA of the CDR3 is TGTGCCAGCAGTTACTCGTTAGCCTCTAATGAAAAACTGTTTTTT.

This chain links TRBV27 with TRBJ2-6, with D uncertain. The CDR3 sequence is 11 residues long. The V gene's germline CDR1 is MNHEY and CDR2 SMNVEV (reference sequence). V lost 4 bases, J lost 7 bases, and 2 bases lay in between. CDR3 sequence: CASSSANVLTF. In DNA, the CDR3 is TGTGCCAGCAGTTCTGCCAACGTCCTGACTTTC.

At least ten counts were recorded for this clone. This chain uses TRBV2 with TRBJ2-1, with 8 bases that match TRBD2. CDR1 and CDR2 from the germline V gene are SNHLY and FYNNEI. The CDR3 is 16 residues long. J lost 0 bases, V lost 2 bases, and 3 bases had no gene match. The CDR3 reads CASSEHSGDSYNEQFF. CDR3 DNA: TGTGCCAGCAGTGAACATAGCGGGGACTCCTACAATGAGCAGTTCTTC.

This clone was observed a handful of times. J is TRBJ2-2 and V is TRBV27; a weak D match, TRBD1 (6 bases). V dropped 5 bases and J dropped 8 bases, with 6 bases sitting between them. The CDR3 runs 11 residues. Germline V gene sequence: CDR1 MNHEY, CDR2 SMNVEV (reference sequence). The DNA of the CDR3 is TGTGCCAGCAGTCAGGGGGGGGAGCTGTTTTTT. Amino acid sequence: CASSQGGELFF.

The CDR3 nucleotides read TGTGCCAGCAGAACAGGGGGCTCCTACAATGAGCAGTTCTTC. This encodes CASRTGGSYNEQFF. J is TRBJ2-1 and V is TRBV27; 8 nucleotides align to TRBD1. The CDR3 spans 14 residues. Trimming took 6 bases from V and 0 from J; bases not matched to a gene: 1. Looked up from germline, CDR1 is MNHEY and CDR2 is SMNVEV (reference sequence).

The genes are TRBV5-1 and TRBJ2-5; 8 bases match TRBD1. This CDR3 has 15 amino acids. The V segment lost 0 bases and the J segment 5 bases; nucleotides outside the gene matches: 6. Germline CDR1 SGHRS, CDR2 YFSETQ. The CDR3 reads CASSLAQGAEETQYF. CDR3 nucleotides: TGCGCCAGCAGCTTGGCCCAGGGGGCAGAGGAGACCCAGTACTTC.

The chain has TRBV6-5 and TRBJ1-1; D is possibly TRBD1 (6 bases). Trimming left V 4 bases short and J 1 base short, with 10 bases between. Per the germline V gene, CDR1 is MNHEY and CDR2 is SVGAGI. This CDR3 comprises 14 residues. The CDR3 DNA reads TGTGCCAGCAGTTTACAGGGCTGGAACACTGAAGCTTTCTTT. Its protein is CASSLQGWNTEAFF.

The gene calls are TRBV19 and TRBJ1-2, with D perhaps TRBD1 (5 bases). The CDR3 sequence is 14 residues long. Germline V lookup: CDR1 LNHDA, CDR2 SQIVND (reference sequence). V lost 8 bases to trimming and J lost 3 bases, with 16 bases between them. The CDR3 sequence: CASYGGEGYYGYTF. CDR3 sequence (DNA): TGTGCCAGTTACGGGGGAGAAGGTTACTATGGCTACACCTTC.

The chain links TRBV9 to TRBJ2-1; D is undetermined. CDR3 length equals 14 residues. CDR1 SGDLS and CDR2 YYNGEE come from the germline V gene. Trimming left V 4 bases short and J 8 bases short, with 16 bases between. This chain's CDR3 is CASSPWTRRDEQFF. Here the CDR3 DNA reads TGTGCCAGCAGCCCCTGGACCCGACGGGATGAGCAGTTCTTC.

This clone was counted between two and nine times. The rearrangement uses TRBV4-1 and TRBJ2-5; 13 bases align to TRBD2. CDR1 and CDR2 (germline): MGHRA, YSYEKL. The junction had 8 bases not matched to a gene; V was cut back by 0 bases and J by 4 bases. The CDR3 is 18 amino acids. CDR3 sequence reads: CASSQDGLAGALGETQYF. In DNA, the CDR3 is TGCGCCAGCAGCCAAGACGGACTAGCGGGGGCATTGGGAGAGACCCAGTACTTC.

The rearrangement joins TRBV2 to TRBJ2-1, with TRBD2 as a possible D gene (6 bases). Germline CDR1 is SNHLY and CDR2 is FYNNEI. CDR3 length: 13 residues. Between the trimmed V and J ends, which lost 7 bases and 3 bases, there was a span of 10 bases. CDR3: CASMAGSYNEQFF. In DNA form, the CDR3 reads TGTGCCAGCATGGCGGGGAGCTACAATGAGCAGTTCTTC.

V is TRBV15 and J is TRBJ2-5; perhaps TRBD2 as D (7 bases). V was shortened by 0 bases and J by 4 bases, with 12 bases between the two germline ends. Looked up from germline, CDR1 is LNHNV and CDR2 is YYDKDF (reference sequence). The CDR3 extends over 15 amino acids. The CDR3 nucleotides are TGTGCCACCAGCAGAGATCCTAGGGGGGGAGAGACCCAGTACTTC. Translated, it gives CATSRDPRGGETQYF.

The chain uses TRBV21-1 and TRBJ2-7; the D call in the table, TRBD1, was not verified against the DNA. TRBV21-1 is noted as a pseudogene. The length of the CDR3 is 13 residues. In DNA form, the CDR3 reads TGTGCCAGCAGTTCTCGGGACACTTACGAGCAGTACTTC. It is translated as CASSSRDTYEQYF.

The chain has TRBV7-8 and TRBJ2-5; 9 bases are shared with TRBD1. The germline gives CDR1 SGHVS, CDR2 FQNEAQ. This CDR3 has 13 residues. V trimming: 6 bases; J trimming: 5 bases; junction bases outside the gene matches: 4. In DNA, the CDR3 is TGTGCCAGCAGTCGGGACAGGGCGGAGACCCAGTACTTC. Protein: CASSRDRAETQYF.

The rearrangement uses TRBV4-2 and TRBJ1-1, with 9 nucleotides matching TRBD1. Germline V gene data show CDR1 as LGHNA and CDR2 as YNFKEQ. With V trimmed by 6 bases and J by 3 bases, 2 bases remained unmatched. The CDR3 has 13 residues. The CDR3 DNA sequence: TGTGCCAGCAGTGACAGGGGGGACACTGAAGCTTTCTTT. It codes for CASSDRGDTEAFF.

This chain connects TRBV29-1 to TRBJ2-3; D tentatively reads TRBD1 or TRBD2 (6 bases each). Trimming stripped 6 bases from V and 6 bases from J, with 16 bases between. The CDR3 extends over 13 amino acids. Germline CDR1 is SQVTM and CDR2 is ANQGSEA. CDR3 coding DNA: TGCAGCGTAGGGGGGACGAATACGGATACGCAGTATTTT. Encoded protein: CSVGGTNTDTQYF.

This clone has a handful of counts. The chain is built from TRBV4-3 and TRBJ2-6; D is ambiguous. The CDR3 is 14 residues long. Looked up from germline, CDR1 is LGHNA and CDR2 is YSLEER. Trimming shortened V by 1 base and J by 2 bases, and 3 bases separated the two germline ends. The CDR3 DNA reads as TGCGCCAGCAGCCAAGTGGCTGGGGCCAACGTCCTGACTTTC. Translated, it gives CASSQVAGANVLTF.

The V and J genes are TRBV7-9 and TRBJ2-5, with TRBD1 matching over 10 bases. Germline V lookup: CDR1 SEHNR, CDR2 FQNEAQ (reference sequence). The V gene end was trimmed by 5 bases and the J gene end by 7 bases; junction bases not matched to a gene: 10. This CDR3 has 15 residues. This CDR3 is CASSPGQGDMWTQYF. CDR3 coding DNA: TGTGCCAGCAGCCCCGGACAGGGGGATATGTGGACCCAGTACTTC.

The chain couples TRBV30 to TRBJ2-1; D is ambiguous. Per germline, CDR1 GTSNPN and CDR2 SVGIG (reference sequence). V was shortened by 1 base and J by 2 bases, with 12 bases between the two germline ends. CDR3 length: 15 residues. The CDR3 sequence is CAWSDSPPTYNEQFF. The DNA of the CDR3 is TGTGCCTGGAGTGACAGTCCACCAACCTACAATGAGCAGTTCTTC. The whole variable domain, remainder taken from reference TRBV30 and TRBJ2-1, is SQTIHQWPATLVQPVGSPLSLECTVEGTSNPNLYWYRQAAGRGLQLLFYSVGIGQISSEVPQNLSASRPQDRQFILSSKKLLLSDSGFYLCAWSDSPPTYNEQFFGPGTRLTVL.